Shown below are 20 T cell receptor beta chains from a single sample sequenced in a study of early stage breast cancer tumors. Data came from immunoSEQ multiplex PCR; TCRdb stores just in-frame clones and leaves some out. Of fewer than 75,000 clones in the sample, about three quarters are singletons; the top ten hold 3% to 4%. The specimen sequenced was blood. These receptor sequences come from a person aged 30 to 39 with breast cancer.

This chain uses TRBV19 with TRBJ1-5, with TRBD1 matching over 7 bases. From germline, CDR1 is LNHDA and CDR2 SQIVND (reference sequence). The CDR3 has 15 amino acids. The trim removed 3 bases at V and 4 bases at J, leaving 6 bases unmatched. CDR3 sequence reads: CASSMGQGVNQPQHF. CDR3 nucleotide sequence: TGTGCCAGTAGTATGGGGCAGGGGGTTAATCAGCCCCAGCATTTT.

The chain carries TRBV18 and TRBJ2-7; 7 nucleotides match TRBD2. The germline V gene has CDR1 KGHSH and CDR2 LQKENI. The CDR3 sequence is 13 residues long. V was clipped by 2 bases and J by 3 bases; unmatched bases: 1. CDR3 loop: CASSPGLGYEQYF. For the CDR3, the DNA is TGTGCCAGCTCACCAGGACTAGGCTACGAGCAGTACTTC.

Only a few counts were recorded for this clone. The chain is built from TRBV9 and TRBJ2-7; 10 nucleotides line up with TRBD2. Germline V CDR1 and CDR2: SGDLS, YYNGEE. The CDR3 covers 16 residues. The V segment lost 0 bases and the J segment 1 base; nucleotides outside the gene matches: 4. CDR3 DNA sequence: TGTGCCAGCAGCGTAGCTGGGACTAGCGCTTCCTACGAGCAGTACTTC. It translates to CASSVAGTSASYEQYF.

J is TRBJ2-3 and V is TRBV6-1, with 12 bases fitting TRBD2. Trimming at V came to 5 bases and at J to 1 base, leaving 1 base not matched to a gene. CDR3 length: 15 residues. Per the germline V gene, CDR1 is MNHNS and CDR2 is SASEGT. CDR3 sequence reads: CASSLAGGGTDTQYF. Here the CDR3 DNA reads TGTGCCAGCAGTCTAGCGGGGGGGGGCACAGATACGCAGTATTTT.

V gene TRBV28 combines with J gene TRBJ2-3, with TRBD2 matching over 11 bases. Germline V gene sequence: CDR1 MDHEN, CDR2 SYDVKM. This CDR3 spans 14 amino acids. V lost 6 bases to trimming and J lost 10 bases; unmatched junction nucleotides: 9. The CDR3 sequence: CASSFSGGVWAQYF. The CDR3 DNA reads as TGTGCCAGCAGCTTTAGCGGGGGGGTTTGGGCGCAGTATTTT.

The CDR3 DNA follows: TGTGCCTGGACAGGAGCCGATACGCAGTATTTT. Translated: CAWTGADTQYF. The V call is TRBV30, the J call TRBJ2-3; D gene uncertain. Germline CDR1 reads GTSNPN; CDR2 reads SVGIG (reference sequence). CDR3 length: 11 amino acids. V shed 4 bases and J shed 6 bases, with 8 bases lying between them.

The CDR3 here is CASSVDGGAGYGYTF. The CDR3 nucleotides are TGTGCCAGCAGCGTAGACGGGGGCGCGGGCTATGGCTACACCTTC. The chain is built from TRBV9 and TRBJ1-2; tentatively, D is TRBD1 (6 bases). The length of the CDR3 is 15 residues. Germline CDR1 reads SGDLS; CDR2 reads YYNGEE. Deletions cut 0 bases from V and 4 bases from J, with 13 bases between.

This chain uses TRBV28 with TRBJ2-7, with TRBD2 as a possible D gene (7 bases). Germline V gene data show CDR1 as MDHEN and CDR2 as SYDVKM. The CDR3 runs to 14 residues. Deletions cut 7 bases from V and 6 bases from J, with 19 bases between. The chain's CDR3 is CASTLRGRGSEQYF. CDR3 DNA: TGTGCCAGCACCTTGAGGGGGAGGGGTAGCGAGCAGTACTTC.

The rearrangement joins TRBV6-5 to TRBJ1-1; D is possibly TRBD1 (6 bases). V was cut by 2 bases and J by 1 base, with 14 bases left in between. Germline lookup yields CDR1 MNHEY and CDR2 SVGAGI. The CDR3 is made up of 16 amino acids. The CDR3 loop is CASSYGTPAGNTEAFF. CDR3 nucleotides: TGTGCCAGCAGTTACGGGACACCCGCGGGGAACACTGAAGCTTTCTTT.

This clone was seen a handful of times. V gene TRBV7-2 combines with J gene TRBJ2-7; 7 nucleotides agree with TRBD1. This CDR3 spans 15 amino acids. CDR1 and CDR2 from the germline V gene are SGHTA and FQGNSA. J lost 2 bases, V lost 5 bases, and 9 bases had no gene match. The CDR3 nucleotides are TGTGCCAGCAGCCTCGTGGGACAGACAGCCTACGAGCAGTACTTC. It translates to CASSLVGQTAYEQYF.

The chain is built from TRBV6-5 and TRBJ2-7; 11 bases map to TRBD1. The CDR3 loop spans 14 amino acids. In germline, CDR1 is MNHEY, CDR2 SVGAGI. Trimming cost V 6 bases and J 4 bases; bases outside gene matches: 5. The CDR3 spells CASSQDRGQYEQYF. CDR3 bases: TGTGCCAGCAGCCAGGACAGGGGGCAGTACGAGCAGTACTTC.

The rearrangement links TRBV7-9 to TRBJ2-3; 9 nucleotides align to TRBD2. CDR1 SEHNR and CDR2 FQNEAQ come from the germline V gene (reference sequence). CDR3 length: 19 amino acids. J gave up 0 bases and V 0 bases, and 10 bases lay outside the gene matches. The DNA for the CDR3 is TGTGCCAGCAGCTTAGCGGGGTTGGGCGGGAGGGGAAGCACAGATACGCAGTATTTT. Its translation is CASSLAGLGGRGSTDTQYF.

This clone was counted once. The V and J genes are TRBV5-4 and TRBJ2-5; 9 bases are a match to TRBD2. This CDR3 is built from 16 residues. CDR1 and CDR2 (germline): SGHNT, YYREEE (reference sequence). V lost 5 bases and J lost 5; bases outside the gene matches: 13. CDR3 bases: TGTGCCAGCAGTTATGGGGGTAGCGGGAGCGCTGAGACCCAGTACTTC. It yields the protein CASSYGGSGSAETQYF.

This clone occurred once. The rearrangement links TRBV6-1 to TRBJ2-1; D not resolved. Per the germline V gene, CDR1 is MNHNS and CDR2 is SASEGT. V lost 1 base and J 4 bases, leaving 5 bases between the germline ends. This CDR3 is 13 amino acids long. The CDR3 is CASSEGRYNEQFF. The CDR3 bases are TGTGCCAGCAGTGAAGGGAGATACAATGAGCAGTTCTTC.

In DNA, the CDR3 is TGCGCCAGCAGCCAGGCCCGGACCGGGCTTAACTATGGCTACACCTTC. It translates to CASSQARTGLNYGYTF. The J gene is TRBJ1-2, the V gene TRBV4-3; the D is unclear. The CDR3 runs to 16 residues. Trimming took 3 bases from V and 1 from J, leaving 15 bases between them. CDR1 is LGHNA, CDR2 YSLEER, per germline.

J is TRBJ2-7 and V is TRBV10-1; no reliable D call. Germline-derived CDR1 and CDR2 are WNHNN and SYGVQD (reference sequence). Trimming removed 3 bases at V and 0 bases at J, with 9 bases between. The CDR3 sequence is 14 residues long. The CDR3: CASSERVSSYEQYF. CDR3 nucleotides: TGCGCCAGCAGTGAAAGGGTCAGCTCCTACGAGCAGTACTTC.

This clone was detected only a few times. This chain joins TRBV18 and TRBJ1-6; 7 positions match TRBD1. Germline V lookup: CDR1 KGHSH, CDR2 LQKENI. The junction had 6 bases not matched to a gene; V was cut back by 4 bases and J by 0 bases. The CDR3 covers 17 residues. The CDR3: CASSRRTGNSYNSPLHF. The DNA of the CDR3 is TGTGCCAGCTCACGAAGGACAGGCAACTCCTATAATTCACCCCTCCACTTT.

This clone has more than one count but fewer than ten. The chain combines TRBV27 with TRBJ2-7; D possibly corresponds to TRBD1 (6 bases). This CDR3 spans 17 amino acids. Per the germline V gene, CDR1 is MNHEY and CDR2 is SMNVEV (reference sequence). Trimming took off 4 bases at V and 2 bases at J, with 21 bases between the two ends. CDR3 sequence reads: CASSSDGDTSPTYEQYF. The CDR3 coding sequence is TGTGCCAGCAGTTCCGACGGGGACACGAGTCCAACCTACGAGCAGTACTTC.

The gene calls are TRBV7-6 and TRBJ2-1; 7 nucleotides agree with TRBD2. Per the germline V gene, CDR1 is SGHVS and CDR2 is FNYEAQ. J lost 0 bases, V lost 4 bases, and 6 bases had no gene match. The CDR3 runs 16 residues. CDR3 sequence reads: CASSSMRGSSYNEQFF. CDR3 nucleotide sequence: TGTGCCAGCAGCTCTATGCGGGGGAGCTCCTACAATGAGCAGTTCTTC. Combining the CDR3 with reference TRBV7-6 and TRBJ2-1 gives the whole variable domain GAGVSQSPRYKVTKRGQDVALRCDPISGHVSLYWYRQALGQGPEFLTYFNYEAQQDKSGLPNDRFSAERPEGSISTLTIQRTEQRDSAMYRCASSSMRGSSYNEQFFGPGTRLTVL.

The J gene is TRBJ2-4, the V gene TRBV29-1, with D possibly being TRBD1 (6 bases). Trimming cost V 3 bases and J 2 bases, with 11 bases left between them. This CDR3 has 14 residues. Germline lookup yields CDR1 SQVTM and CDR2 ANQGSEA. CDR3 sequence: CSVDRGTTKNIQYF. CDR3 DNA sequence: TGCAGCGTTGACAGGGGTACAACCAAAAACATTCAGTACTTC. The variable domain in full, completed from reference TRBV29-1 and TRBJ2-4, reads SAVISQKPSRDICQRGTSLTIQCQVDSQVTMMFWYRQQPGQSLTLIATANQGSEATYESGFVIDKFPISRPNLTFSTLTVSNMSPEDSSIYLCSVDRGTTKNIQYFGAGTRLSVL.